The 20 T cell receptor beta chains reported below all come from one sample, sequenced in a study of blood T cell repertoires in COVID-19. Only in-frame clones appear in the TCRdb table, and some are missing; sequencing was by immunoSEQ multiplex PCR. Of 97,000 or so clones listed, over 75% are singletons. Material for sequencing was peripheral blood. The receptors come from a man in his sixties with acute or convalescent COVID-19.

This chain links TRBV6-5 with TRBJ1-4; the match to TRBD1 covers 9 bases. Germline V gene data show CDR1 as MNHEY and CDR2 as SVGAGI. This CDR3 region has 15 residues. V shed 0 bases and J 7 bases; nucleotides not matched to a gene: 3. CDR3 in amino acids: CASSYSGTGLEKLFF. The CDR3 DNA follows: TGTGCCAGCAGTTACTCGGGGACAGGGCTTGAAAAACTGTTTTTT.

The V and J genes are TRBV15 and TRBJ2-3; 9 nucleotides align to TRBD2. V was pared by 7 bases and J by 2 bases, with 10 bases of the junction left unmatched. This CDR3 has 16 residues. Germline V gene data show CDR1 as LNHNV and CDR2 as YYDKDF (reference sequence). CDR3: CATTPGASGDTDTQYF. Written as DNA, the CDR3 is TGTGCCACCACCCCTGGGGCTAGCGGGGACACAGATACGCAGTATTTT.

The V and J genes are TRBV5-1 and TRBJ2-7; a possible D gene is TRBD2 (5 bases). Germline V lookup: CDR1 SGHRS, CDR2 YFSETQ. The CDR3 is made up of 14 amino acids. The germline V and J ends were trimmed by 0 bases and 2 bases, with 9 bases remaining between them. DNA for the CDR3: TGCGCCAGCAGCTTGGGGACTTCAACCTACGAGCAGTACTTC. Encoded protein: CASSLGTSTYEQYF.

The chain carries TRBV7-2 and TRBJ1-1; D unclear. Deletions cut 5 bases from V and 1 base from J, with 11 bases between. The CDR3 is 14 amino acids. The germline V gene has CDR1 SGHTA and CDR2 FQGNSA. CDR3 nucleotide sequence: TGTGCCAGCAGCCCATATCGTAGGAACACTGAAGCTTTCTTT. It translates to CASSPYRRNTEAFF.

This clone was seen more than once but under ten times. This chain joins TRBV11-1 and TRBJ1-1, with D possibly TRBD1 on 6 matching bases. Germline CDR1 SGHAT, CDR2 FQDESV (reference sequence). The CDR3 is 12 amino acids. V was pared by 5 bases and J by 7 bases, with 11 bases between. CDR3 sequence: CASSATGFEAFF. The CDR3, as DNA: TGTGCCAGCAGCGCTACAGGGTTTGAAGCTTTCTTT.

The CDR3 DNA sequence: TGTGCCAGCAGCTTGGGGGCGGGGAACACCGGGGAGCTGTTTTTT. Its protein is CASSLGAGNTGELFF. The V and J genes are TRBV5-4 and TRBJ2-2; perhaps TRBD2 as D (5 bases). Germline lookup yields CDR1 SGHNT and CDR2 YYREEE (reference sequence). CDR3 length: 15 amino acids. Trimming stripped 0 bases from V and 1 base from J, with 7 bases between.

CDR3 protein: CASSEAGTGAAEQYV. The CDR3 DNA reads as TGTGCCAGCAGTGAAGCCGGGACAGGGGCGGCCGAGCAGTACGTC. The V gene is TRBV6-1, the J gene TRBJ2-7; 10 bases are a match to TRBD1. Trimming at V came to 0 bases and at J to 6 bases, leaving 5 bases not matched to a gene. The CDR3 has 15 amino acids. The V gene's germline CDR1 is MNHNS and CDR2 SASEGT.

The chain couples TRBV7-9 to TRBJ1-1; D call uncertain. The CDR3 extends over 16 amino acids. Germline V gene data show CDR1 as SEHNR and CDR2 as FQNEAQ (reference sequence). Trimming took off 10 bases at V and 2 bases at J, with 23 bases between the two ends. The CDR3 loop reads CATPRVDYGTNTEAFF. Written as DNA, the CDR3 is TGTGCCACCCCTCGAGTTGACTATGGTACCAACACTGAAGCTTTCTTT.

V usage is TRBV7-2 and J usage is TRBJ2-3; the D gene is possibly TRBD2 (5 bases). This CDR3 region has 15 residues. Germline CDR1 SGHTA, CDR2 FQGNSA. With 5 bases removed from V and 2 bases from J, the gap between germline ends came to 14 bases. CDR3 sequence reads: CASSPGVLFTDTQYF. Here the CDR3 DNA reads TGTGCCAGCAGCCCCGGGGTACTATTCACAGATACGCAGTATTTT.

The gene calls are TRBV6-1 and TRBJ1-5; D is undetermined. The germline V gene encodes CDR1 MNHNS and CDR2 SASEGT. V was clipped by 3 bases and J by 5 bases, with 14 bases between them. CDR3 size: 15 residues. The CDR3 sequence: CASSESSSFYQPQHF. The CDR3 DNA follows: TGTGCCAGCAGTGAGTCGTCTTCTTTTTATCAGCCCCAGCATTTT.

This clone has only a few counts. Here the CDR3 DNA reads TGTGCCAGCAGCTTCGGACAGGGGGGGATCTATGGCTACACCTTC. Protein product: CASSFGQGGIYGYTF. The rearrangement joins TRBV6-5 to TRBJ1-2; 10 positions agree with TRBD1. Germline values: CDR1 MNHEY, CDR2 SVGAGI. The junction had 8 bases not matched to a gene; V was cut back by 6 bases and J by 4 bases. This CDR3 contains 15 residues.

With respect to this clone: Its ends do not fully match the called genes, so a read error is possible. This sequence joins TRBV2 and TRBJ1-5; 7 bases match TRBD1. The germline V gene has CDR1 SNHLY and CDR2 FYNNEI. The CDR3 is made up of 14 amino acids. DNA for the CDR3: TGTGCCAGCAGTGCCGGACAGGAAAATCGGCCCCAGCATTTT. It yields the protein CASSAGQENRPQHF.

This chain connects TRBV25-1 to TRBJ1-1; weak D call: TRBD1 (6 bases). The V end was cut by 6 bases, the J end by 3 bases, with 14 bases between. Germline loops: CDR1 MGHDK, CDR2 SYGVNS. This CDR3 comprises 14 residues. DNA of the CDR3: TGTGCCAGCAGGGGAGACAGGCAGGACACTGAAGCTTTCTTT. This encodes CASRGDRQDTEAFF.

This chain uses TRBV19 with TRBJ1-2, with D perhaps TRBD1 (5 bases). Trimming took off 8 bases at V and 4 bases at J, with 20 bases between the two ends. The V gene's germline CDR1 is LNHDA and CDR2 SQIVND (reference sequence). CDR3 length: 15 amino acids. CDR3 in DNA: TGTGCCAGTTCAACGGGGGGTCCCTTGGGCTATGGCTACACCTTC. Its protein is CASSTGGPLGYGYTF.

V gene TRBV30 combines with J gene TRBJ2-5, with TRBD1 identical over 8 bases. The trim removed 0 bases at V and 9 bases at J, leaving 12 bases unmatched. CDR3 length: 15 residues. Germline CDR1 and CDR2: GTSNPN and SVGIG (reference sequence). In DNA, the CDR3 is TGTGCCTGGAGTGTTGGGACAGGCCCCAGGAGACCCCAGTACTTC. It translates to CAWSVGTGPRRPQYF. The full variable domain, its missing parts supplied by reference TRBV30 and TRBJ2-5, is SQTIHQWPATLVQPVGSPLSLECTVEGTSNPNLYWYRQAAGRGLQLLFYSVGIGQISSEVPQNLSASRPQDRQFILSSKKLLLSDSGFYLCAWSVGTGPRRPQYFGPGTRLLVL.

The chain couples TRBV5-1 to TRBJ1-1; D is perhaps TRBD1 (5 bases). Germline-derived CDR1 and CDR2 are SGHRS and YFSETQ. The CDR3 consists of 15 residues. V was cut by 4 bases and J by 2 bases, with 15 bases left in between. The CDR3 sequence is CASSPDGGFNTEAFF. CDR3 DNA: TGCGCCAGCAGCCCCGACGGGGGGTTCAACACTGAAGCTTTCTTT.

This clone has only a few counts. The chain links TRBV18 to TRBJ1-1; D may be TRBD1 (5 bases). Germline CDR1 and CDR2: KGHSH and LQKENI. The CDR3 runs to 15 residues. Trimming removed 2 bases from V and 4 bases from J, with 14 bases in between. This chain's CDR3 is CASSPTAAQGTEAFF. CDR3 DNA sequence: TGTGCCAGCTCACCAACGGCGGCGCAGGGCACTGAAGCTTTCTTT.

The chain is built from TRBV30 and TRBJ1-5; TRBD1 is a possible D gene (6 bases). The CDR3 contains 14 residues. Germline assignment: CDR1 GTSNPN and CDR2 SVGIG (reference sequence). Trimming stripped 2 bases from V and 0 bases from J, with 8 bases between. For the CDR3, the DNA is TGTGCCTGGAGTATAGGGGGTAGCAATCAGCCCCAGCATTTT. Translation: CAWSIGGSNQPQHF.

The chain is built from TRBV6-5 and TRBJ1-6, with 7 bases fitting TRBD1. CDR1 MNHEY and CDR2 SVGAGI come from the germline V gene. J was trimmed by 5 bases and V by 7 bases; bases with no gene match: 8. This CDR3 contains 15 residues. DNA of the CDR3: TGTGCCAGCATTATGACAGGGCAGAATAATTCACCCCTCCACTTT. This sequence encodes CASIMTGQNNSPLHF.

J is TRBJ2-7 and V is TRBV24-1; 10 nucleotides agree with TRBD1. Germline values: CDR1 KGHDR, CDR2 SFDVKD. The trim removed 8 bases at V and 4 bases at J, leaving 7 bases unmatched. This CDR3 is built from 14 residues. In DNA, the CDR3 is TGTGCCACCACCTTTGGGGACAGGGGTTACGAGCAGTACGTC. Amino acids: CATTFGDRGYEQYV.